The present T cell receptor beta chain was sequenced within a study of CD8+ T cells in alopecia areata (dated by TCRdb to the late 2010s). In terms of the full investigation: To study T cell clonal expansion in alopecia areata, the researchers applied high-throughput TCRbeta sequencing to both the C3H/HeJ mouse model and human patients. In humans, TCRbeta sequencing was performed on scalp tissue and on sorted CD4+ and CD8+ peripheral blood T cells from healthy controls and from patients with patchy or totalis/universalis alopecia areata. Scalp clonality was compared among normal scalp (n=4), patchy alopecia areata scalp (n=8), and alopecia totalis/universalis scalp (n=8). The RNA source kit depended on sample type: the PAXgene miRNA kit for fixed scalp, the miRNeasy kit for PBMCs, and the RNeasy kit for mouse skin. Amplification of TCRbeta CDR3 regions was done by immunoSEQ multiplex PCR using 35 Vbeta forward primers and 13 Jbeta reverse primers.

The library relied on the immunoSEQ multiplex PCR assay. RNA was extracted from all samples and reverse transcribed into cDNA as template for TCR sequencing. First-strand cDNA was synthesized using SuperScript III with a 2:1 mix of oligo-dT and random hexamers. A synthetic immune receptor repertoire was used to gauge amplification bias, and whatever bias remained was removed computationally. The published analysis was carried out like this. Raw reads were preprocessed for error removal, and CDR3 was defined according to IMGT conventions as running from the conserved cysteine to phenylalanine. Clonality was calculated as 1 minus Shannon entropy normalized by log2 of the number of productive unique TCRs. Whether scalp clones were CD4 or CD8 was inferred by matching scalp TCRbeta sequences against CD4 and CD8 repertoires sorted from blood. Held by TCRdb, this immuneACCESS table contains in-frame sequences only and omits some clones. Under half of the omission traces to an unresolved V gene where checked; the cause of the rest is unknown. That table gives V, J and clone size, and the DNA gave D and trimming. The sample table records about 82,000 clones; roughly 51% of these occur just once. The top ten hold 5.5% to 6.5% of the sample.

What the authors observed across the whole study: Higher clonality and more expanded CD8+ clones were observed in lesional scalp than in normal scalp, particularly in alopecia totalis/universalis, a finding suggestive of antigenic drive. TCR sequences shared between patients were less clear than in mice, possibly partly because of HLA diversity in the patient population. Scalp TCR repertoire analysis is complicated because resident alphabeta T cells in normal human skin are also sequenced, whereas mouse skin is dominated by gammadelta T cells.

From alopecia areata patients, peripheral blood was collected along with lesional scalp punch biopsies. PBMCs were isolated by density centrifugation and stained for CD3, CD4 and CD8, and CD4+ and CD8+ T cells were sorted on a FACSAria. Alopecia areata patients who were not treated were recruited through a multicenter biomarker study. Blood CD8+ T cells from 5 or 6 biomarker-study patients were further sorted into NKG2D-low and NKG2D-high fractions. Reading from cysteine to phenylalanine, the CDR3 counts 15 amino acids. The entry retains the CDR3 DNA only, 45 bases that are in frame from base 1. The germline V gene specifies SNHLY as CDR1 and FYNNEI as CDR2. At the junction V is shortened by 5 bases and J by 0 bases, with 14 bases in between. With respect to this clone: It has no known antigen specificity. No base-level quality is on record; no much larger clone is a single base apart.

What was sequenced was NKG2D-high CD8+ T cells sorted from blood. Interpreted using the paper, the cell subset or site label stands for: sorted CD8+ NKG2D-high blood T cells. This clonotype was sampled from a human donor with alopecia areata. The rearrangement joined TRBV2 to TRBJ2-7; a weak D assignment points to TRBD1 (6 bases agree). The base sequence is TGTGCCAGCAGTAGGACAGTCGGGCTCTCCTACGAGCAGTACTTC. Its amino acids are CASSRTVGLSYEQYF.